This T cell receptor (beta chain) stems from a study of T cell changes during pregnancy in multiple sclerosis. The germline V gene has CDR1 MNHNS and CDR2 SASEGT. The V end was cut by 2 bases, the J end by 3 bases, with 7 bases between. This CDR3 spans 13 amino acids. Only in-frame clones appear in the TCRdb table, and some are missing; sequencing was by immunoSEQ multiplex PCR. The repertoire holds about 67,000 clones, with 91% as singletons. The receptor was isolated from a female donor with multiple sclerosis, enrolled in a pregnancy study. This rearrangement joins TRBV6-1 to TRBJ1-2; no firm D call. Sequencing was performed on peripheral blood, taken in the first trimester of pregnancy. In DNA form, the CDR3 reads TGTGCCAGCAGTGAACAGGAGGACTATGGCTACACCTTC. Amino acids: CASSEQEDYGYTF.